The sample holds one count of the clone carrying this TCR beta chain. What it binds is not known. This record belongs to a study of T cell responses to AZD1222 COVID-19 vaccine. Assay used: immunoSEQ multiplex PCR; TCRdb lists only in-frame clones, some missing. The table shows about 97,000 clones, with around 89% occurring only once. Points from the study as a whole: Repertoires in all cases were sampled only once the peak T cell response had passed.

The sample was peripheral blood, taken on day 0 of AZD1222 vaccination. This TCR was recovered from an adult in good health.

This chain's CDR3 is CAISPLAGANEQFF. CDR3 nucleotides: TGTGCCATCAGTCCCCTAGCGGGGGCCAATGAGCAGTTCTTC. The rearrangement links TRBV10-3 to TRBJ2-1, with TRBD2 matching over 10 bases. Looked up from germline, CDR1 is ENHRY and CDR2 is SYGVKD. V trimming: 5 bases; J trimming: 6 bases; junction bases outside the gene matches: 4. This CDR3 region has 14 residues.